This TCR beta chain was profiled in a study of CXCR3-negative and CXCR3-positive naive CD8 T cells. Study-wide findings and caveats: A higher hydrophobicity marked the TRB CDR3s of CXCR3-positive naive cells versus CXCR3-negative naive cells. Memory CD8+ cells showed much lower diversity, while both naive subsets were comparably high. From TRB CDR3 properties, TCR strength was inferred; surface CD5 did not differ between naive subsets.

In regard to this clonotype: Its antigen is unknown.

CD45RO-CCR7+CD27+CD95- cells counted as naive CD8+ T cells. The CDR3 loop spans 16 amino acids. The germline CDR1 and CDR2 sequences are LNHDA and SQIVND (reference sequence). Carrying UMI labels, the TRB cDNA libraries were prepared through 5' RACE. TCRdb re-called the 5' RACE reads; every CDR3 protein appears as one record, without DNA. This repertoire includes some 5,400 distinct CDR3 sequences. The chain is built from TRBV19 and TRBJ1-1; TCRdb's D call of TRBD1 is untestable without DNA. Sequenced: naive CXCR3+ CD8+ T cells from blood. Stated subset: CD45RO-CCR7+CD27+CD95- naive CD8+ T cells expressing CXCR3 (TNR3+). The TCR was taken from a human donor in good health. Some clones in this sample may be carry-over from other donors' samples. CDR3 sequence reads: CASSTPRFRDGTEAFF. The whole variable domain, filled in from reference TRBV19 and TRBJ1-1, reads DGGITQSPKYLFRKEGQNVTLSCEQNLNHDAMYWYRQDPGQGLRLIYYSQIVNDFQKGDIAEGYSVSREKKESFPLTVTSAQKNPTAFYLCASSTPRFRDGTEAFFGQGTRLTVV.